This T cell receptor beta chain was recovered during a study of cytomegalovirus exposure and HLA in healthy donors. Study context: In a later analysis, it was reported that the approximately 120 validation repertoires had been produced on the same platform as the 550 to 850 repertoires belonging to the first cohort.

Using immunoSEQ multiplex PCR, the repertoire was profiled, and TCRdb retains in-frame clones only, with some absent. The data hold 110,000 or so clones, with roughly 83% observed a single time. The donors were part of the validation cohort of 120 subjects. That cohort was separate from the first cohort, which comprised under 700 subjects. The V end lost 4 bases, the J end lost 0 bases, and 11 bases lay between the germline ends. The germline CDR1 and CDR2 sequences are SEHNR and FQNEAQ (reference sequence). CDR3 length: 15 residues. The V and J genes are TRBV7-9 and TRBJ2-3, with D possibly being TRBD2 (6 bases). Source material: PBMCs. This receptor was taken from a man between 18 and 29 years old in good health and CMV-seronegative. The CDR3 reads CASSYRDSSTDTQYF. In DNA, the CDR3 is TGTGCCAGCAGCTACCGGGACTCTAGCACAGATACGCAGTATTTT. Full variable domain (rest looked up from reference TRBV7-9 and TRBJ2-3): DTGVSQNPRHKITKRGQNVTFRCDPISEHNRLYWYRQTLGQGPEFLTYFQNEAQLEKSRLLSDRFSAERPKGSFSTLEIQRTEQGDSAMYLCASSYRDSSTDTQYFGPGTRLTVL.